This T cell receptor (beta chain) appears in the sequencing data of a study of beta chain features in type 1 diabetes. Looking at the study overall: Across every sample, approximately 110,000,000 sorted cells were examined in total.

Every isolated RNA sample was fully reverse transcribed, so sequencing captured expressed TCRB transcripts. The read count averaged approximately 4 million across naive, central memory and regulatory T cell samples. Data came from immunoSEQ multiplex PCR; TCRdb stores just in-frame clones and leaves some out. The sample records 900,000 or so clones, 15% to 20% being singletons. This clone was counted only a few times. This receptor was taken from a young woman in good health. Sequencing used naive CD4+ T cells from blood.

The CDR3 DNA sequence: TGTGCCAGCAGCTTAGCGCAGCGGGGGGGAGATACGCAGTATTTT. Translated: CASSLAQRGGDTQYF. J is TRBJ2-3 and V is TRBV7-2; 10 positions match TRBD2. Germline loops: CDR1 SGHTA, CDR2 FQGNSA. The CDR3 consists of 15 residues. The trim removed 0 bases at V and 5 bases at J, leaving 2 bases unmatched.